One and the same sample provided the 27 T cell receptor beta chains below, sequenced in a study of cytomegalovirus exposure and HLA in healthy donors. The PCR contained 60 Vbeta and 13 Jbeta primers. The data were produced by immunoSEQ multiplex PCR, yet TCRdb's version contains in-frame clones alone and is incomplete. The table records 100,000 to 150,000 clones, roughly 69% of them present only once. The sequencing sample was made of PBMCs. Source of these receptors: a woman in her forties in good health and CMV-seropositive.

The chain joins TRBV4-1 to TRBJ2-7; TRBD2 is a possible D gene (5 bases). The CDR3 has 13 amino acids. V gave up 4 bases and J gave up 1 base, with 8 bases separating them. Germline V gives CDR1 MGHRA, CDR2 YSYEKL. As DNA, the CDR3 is TGCGCCAGCAGCCCTGGGGAGTCCTACGAGCAGTACTTC. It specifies CASSPGESYEQYF.

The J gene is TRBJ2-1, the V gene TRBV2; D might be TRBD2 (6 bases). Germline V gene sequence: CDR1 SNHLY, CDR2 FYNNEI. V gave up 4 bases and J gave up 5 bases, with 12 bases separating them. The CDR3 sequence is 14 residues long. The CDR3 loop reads CASSGGDGDNEQFF. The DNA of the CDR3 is TGTGCCAGCAGTGGGGGGGACGGGGACAATGAGCAGTTCTTC.

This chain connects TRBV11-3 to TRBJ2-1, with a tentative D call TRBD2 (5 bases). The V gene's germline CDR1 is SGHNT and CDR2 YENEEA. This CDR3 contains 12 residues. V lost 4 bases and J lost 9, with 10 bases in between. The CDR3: CASSSRGSEQFF. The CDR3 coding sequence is TGTGCCAGCAGCTCACGGGGTAGTGAGCAGTTCTTC.

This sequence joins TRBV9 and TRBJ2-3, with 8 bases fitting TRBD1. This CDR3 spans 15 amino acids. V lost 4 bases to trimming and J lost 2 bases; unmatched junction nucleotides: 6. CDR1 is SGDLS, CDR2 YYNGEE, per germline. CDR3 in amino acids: CASSNRTGSTDTQYF. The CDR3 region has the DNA TGTGCCAGCAGCAACCGGACAGGGTCCACAGATACGCAGTATTTT.

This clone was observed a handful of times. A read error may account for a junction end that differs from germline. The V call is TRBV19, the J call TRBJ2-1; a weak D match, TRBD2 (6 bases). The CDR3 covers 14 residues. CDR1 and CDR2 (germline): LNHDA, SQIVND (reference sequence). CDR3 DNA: TGTGCCAGTAGTATAACTAGCTCCTACAATGGGCAGTTCTTC. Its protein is CASSITSSYNGQFF.

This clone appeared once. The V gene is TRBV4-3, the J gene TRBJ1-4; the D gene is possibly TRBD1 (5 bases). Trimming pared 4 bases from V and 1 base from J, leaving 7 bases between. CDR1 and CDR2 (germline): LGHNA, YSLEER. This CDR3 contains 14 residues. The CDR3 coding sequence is TGCGCCAGCAGCCGGGGCAGAACTAATGAAAAACTGTTTTTT. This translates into CASSRGRTNEKLFF.

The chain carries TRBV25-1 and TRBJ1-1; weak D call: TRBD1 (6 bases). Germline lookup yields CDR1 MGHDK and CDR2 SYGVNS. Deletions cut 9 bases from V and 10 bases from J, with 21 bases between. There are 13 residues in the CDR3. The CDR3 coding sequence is TGTGCCAGTTCCAGGGGACGGTTCCGGGGAGCTTTCTTT. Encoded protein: CASSRGRFRGAFF.

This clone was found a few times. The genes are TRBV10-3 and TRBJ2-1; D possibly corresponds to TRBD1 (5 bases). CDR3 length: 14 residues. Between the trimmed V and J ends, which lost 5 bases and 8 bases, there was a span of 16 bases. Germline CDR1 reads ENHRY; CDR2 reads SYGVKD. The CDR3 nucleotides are TGTGCCATCAGTTCCTATCTTGACAGCGATGAGCAGTTCTTC. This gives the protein CAISSYLDSDEQFF.

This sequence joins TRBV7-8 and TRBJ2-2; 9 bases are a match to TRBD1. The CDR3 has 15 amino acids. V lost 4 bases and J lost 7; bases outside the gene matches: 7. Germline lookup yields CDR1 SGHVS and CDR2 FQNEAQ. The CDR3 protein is CASSSWTGEGGELFF. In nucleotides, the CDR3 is TGTGCCAGCAGCTCCTGGACAGGGGAAGGCGGGGAGCTGTTTTTT.

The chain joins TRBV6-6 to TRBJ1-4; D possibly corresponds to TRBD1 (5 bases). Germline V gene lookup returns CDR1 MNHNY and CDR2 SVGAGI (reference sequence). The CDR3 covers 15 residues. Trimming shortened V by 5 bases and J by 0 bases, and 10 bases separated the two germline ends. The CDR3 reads CASSHGGATNEKLFF. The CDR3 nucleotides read TGTGCCAGCAGTCACGGAGGGGCAACTAATGAAAAACTGTTTTTT.

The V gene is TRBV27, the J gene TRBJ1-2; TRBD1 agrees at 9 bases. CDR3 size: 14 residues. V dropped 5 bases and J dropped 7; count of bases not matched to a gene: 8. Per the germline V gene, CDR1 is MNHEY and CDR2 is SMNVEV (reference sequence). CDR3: CASSRPGTGLGYTF. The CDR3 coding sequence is TGTGCCAGCAGTCGACCCGGGACAGGGCTTGGCTACACCTTC.

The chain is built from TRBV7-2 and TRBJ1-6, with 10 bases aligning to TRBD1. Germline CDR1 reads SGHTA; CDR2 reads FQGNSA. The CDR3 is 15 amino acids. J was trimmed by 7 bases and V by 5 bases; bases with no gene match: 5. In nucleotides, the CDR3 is TGTGCCAGCAGCCCAGGGACAGGGGAGAATTCACCCCTCCACTTT. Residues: CASSPGTGENSPLHF.

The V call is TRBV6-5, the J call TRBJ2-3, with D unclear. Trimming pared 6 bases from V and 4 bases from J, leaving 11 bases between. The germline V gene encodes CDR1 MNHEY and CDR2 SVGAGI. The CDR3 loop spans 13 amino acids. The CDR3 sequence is CASSPFGPDTQYF. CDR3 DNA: TGTGCCAGCAGCCCGTTCGGTCCAGATACGCAGTATTTT.

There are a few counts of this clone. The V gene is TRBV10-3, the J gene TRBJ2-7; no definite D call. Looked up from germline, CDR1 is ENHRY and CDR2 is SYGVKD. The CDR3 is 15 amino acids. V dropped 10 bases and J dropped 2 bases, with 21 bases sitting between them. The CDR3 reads CATRYAPQDTYEQYF. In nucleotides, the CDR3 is TGTGCCACTCGTTATGCTCCCCAAGACACCTACGAGCAGTACTTC.

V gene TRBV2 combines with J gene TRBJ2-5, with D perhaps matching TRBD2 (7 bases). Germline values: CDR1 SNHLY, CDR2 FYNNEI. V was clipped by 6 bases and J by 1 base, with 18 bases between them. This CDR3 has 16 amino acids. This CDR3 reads CASRGWGGPIQETQYF. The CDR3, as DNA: TGTGCCAGCAGGGGGTGGGGGGGCCCTATCCAAGAGACCCAGTACTTC. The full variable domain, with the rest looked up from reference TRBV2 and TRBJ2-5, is EPEVTQTPSHQVTQMGQEVILRCVPISNHLYFYWYRQILGQKVEFLVSFYNNEISEKSEIFDDQFSVERPDGSNFTLKIRSTKLEDSAMYFCASRGWGGPIQETQYFGPGTRLLVL.

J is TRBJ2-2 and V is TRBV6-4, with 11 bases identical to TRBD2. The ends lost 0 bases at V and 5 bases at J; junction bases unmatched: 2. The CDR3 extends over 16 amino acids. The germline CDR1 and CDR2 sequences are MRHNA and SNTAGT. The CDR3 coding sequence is TGTGCCAGCAGTGACTCGGCTAGCGGGGGGACCGGGGAGCTGTTTTTT. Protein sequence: CASSDSASGGTGELFF.

CDR3: CASSDRVVYGYTF. Written as DNA, the CDR3 is TGCGCCAGCAGCGACAGGGTTGTCTATGGCTACACCTTC. The chain uses TRBV5-1 and TRBJ1-2, with 7 nucleotides matching TRBD1. The CDR3 totals 13 residues. Germline V gives CDR1 SGHRS, CDR2 YFSETQ. The ends lost 4 bases at V and 4 bases at J; junction bases unmatched: 4. Complete variable domain (other parts from reference TRBV5-1 and TRBJ1-2): KAGVTQTPRYLIKTRGQQVTLSCSPISGHRSVSWYQQTPGQGLQFLFEYFSETQRNKGNFPGRFSGRQFSNSRSEMNVSTLELGDSALYLCASSDRVVYGYTFGSGTRLTVV.

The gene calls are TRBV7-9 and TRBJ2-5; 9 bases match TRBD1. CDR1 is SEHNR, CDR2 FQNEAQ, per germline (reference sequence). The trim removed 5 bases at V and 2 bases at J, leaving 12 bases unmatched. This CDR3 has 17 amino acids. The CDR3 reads CASSRSYGTGRQETQYF. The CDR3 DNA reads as TGTGCCAGCAGCAGAAGTTACGGGACAGGGCGACAAGAGACCCAGTACTTC.

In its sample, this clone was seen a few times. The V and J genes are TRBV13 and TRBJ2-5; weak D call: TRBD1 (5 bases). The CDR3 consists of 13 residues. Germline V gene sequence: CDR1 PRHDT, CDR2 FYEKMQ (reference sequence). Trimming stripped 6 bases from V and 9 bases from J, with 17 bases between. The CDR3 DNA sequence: TGTGCCAGCAGTTCCCCCGGCGCCAGGGCCCAGTACTTC. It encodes CASSSPGARAQYF.

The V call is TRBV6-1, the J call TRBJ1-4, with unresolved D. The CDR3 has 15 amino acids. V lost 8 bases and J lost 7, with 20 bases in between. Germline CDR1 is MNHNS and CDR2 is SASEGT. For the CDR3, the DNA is TGTGCCAGCCGTTCAACTGGGAATAGCGGTGAAAAACTGTTTTTT. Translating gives CASRSTGNSGEKLFF.

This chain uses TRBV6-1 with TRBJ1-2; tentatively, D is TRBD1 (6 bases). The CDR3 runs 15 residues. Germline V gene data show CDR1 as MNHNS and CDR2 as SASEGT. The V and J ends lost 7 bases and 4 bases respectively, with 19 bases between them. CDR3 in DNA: TGTGCCAGCACCTTGTGGGACACCTCTTTCTATGGCTACACCTTC. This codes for CASTLWDTSFYGYTF.

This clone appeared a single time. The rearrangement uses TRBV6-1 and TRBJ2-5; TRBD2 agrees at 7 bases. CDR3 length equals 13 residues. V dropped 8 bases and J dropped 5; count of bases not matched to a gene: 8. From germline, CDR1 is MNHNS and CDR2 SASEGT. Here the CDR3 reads CASGRGVIETQYF. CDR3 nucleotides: TGTGCCAGCGGGAGGGGAGTGATTGAGACCCAGTACTTC.

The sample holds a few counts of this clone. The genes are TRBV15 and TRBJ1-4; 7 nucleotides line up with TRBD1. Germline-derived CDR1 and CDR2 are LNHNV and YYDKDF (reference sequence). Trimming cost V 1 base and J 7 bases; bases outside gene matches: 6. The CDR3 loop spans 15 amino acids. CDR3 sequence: CATSRGQGESEKLFF. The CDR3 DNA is TGTGCCACCAGCAGAGGACAGGGAGAAAGTGAAAAACTGTTTTTT.

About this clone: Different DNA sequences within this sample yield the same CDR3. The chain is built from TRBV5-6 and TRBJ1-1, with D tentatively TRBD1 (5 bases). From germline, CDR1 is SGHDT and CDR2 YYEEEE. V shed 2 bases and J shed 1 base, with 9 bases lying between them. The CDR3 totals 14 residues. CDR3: CASSFQGRNTEAFF. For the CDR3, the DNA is TGTGCCAGCAGCTTCCAGGGTCGGAACACTGAAGCTTTCTTT. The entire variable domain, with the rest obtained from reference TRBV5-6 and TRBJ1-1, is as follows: DAGVTQSPTHLIKTRGQQVTLRCSPKSGHDTVSWYQQALGQGPQFIFQYYEEEERQRGNFPDRFSGHQFPNYSSELNVNALLLGDSALYLCASSFQGRNTEAFFGQGTRLTVV.

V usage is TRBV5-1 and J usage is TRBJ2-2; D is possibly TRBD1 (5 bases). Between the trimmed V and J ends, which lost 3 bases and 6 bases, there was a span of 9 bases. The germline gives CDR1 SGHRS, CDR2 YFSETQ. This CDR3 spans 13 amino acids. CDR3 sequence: CASSWGLAGELFF. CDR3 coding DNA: TGCGCCAGCAGCTGGGGCCTGGCCGGGGAGCTGTTTTTT.

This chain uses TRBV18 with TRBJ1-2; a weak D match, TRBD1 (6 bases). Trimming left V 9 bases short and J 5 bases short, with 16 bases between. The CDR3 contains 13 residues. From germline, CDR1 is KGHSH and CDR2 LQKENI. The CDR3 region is CASSVQGFYGYTF. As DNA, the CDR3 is TGTGCCAGTTCCGTACAGGGATTTTATGGCTACACCTTC.

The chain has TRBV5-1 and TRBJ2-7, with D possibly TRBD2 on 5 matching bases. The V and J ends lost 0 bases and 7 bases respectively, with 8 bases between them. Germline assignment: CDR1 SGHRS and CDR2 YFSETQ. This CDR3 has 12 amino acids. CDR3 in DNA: TGCGCCAGCAGCTTGGCGGGGAGTGAGCAGTACTTC. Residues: CASSLAGSEQYF.